This T cell receptor (beta chain) was retrieved from a study of blood T cell repertoires in COVID-19. Assay: immunoSEQ multiplex PCR; the TCRdb copy retains only in-frame clones and omits some. The sample includes more than 6,500 clones, more than 80% of them seen just once. The germline V gene encodes CDR1 MNHEY and CDR2 SVGAGI. V dropped 7 bases and J dropped 4 bases, with 14 bases sitting between them. The CDR3 runs 14 residues. The sequenced sample consisted of peripheral blood. The V call is TRBV6-5, the J call TRBJ1-5, with D tentatively TRBD1 (6 bases). This sequence originates from an elderly man with active COVID-19. DNA for the CDR3: TGTGCCAGCAAACAGGGAGAATTTAATCAGCCCCAGCATTTT. Its protein product is CASKQGEFNQPQHF.